These T cell receptor beta chains were read from a single sample in a study of early T cells in non-severe SARS-CoV-2 infection. In TCRdb, the 5' RACE reads were re-called with MiXCR into one record per CDR3 protein. The data hold 17,000 or so distinct CDR3 sequences, with about 5.4% observed a single time. The material was whole blood, obtained at baseline. These receptor sequences come from an adult who was a healthcare worker with PCR-confirmed SARS-CoV-2 infection or an uninfected control (not recorded which). The CDR3 runs from the conserved cysteine through the conserved F or W. A D gene is named only where the DNA matches it firmly.

>TRBJ2-7|.|TRBV5-1
CASSLGQKGTEQYF
>TRBJ2-5|TRBD2|TRBV7-2
CASSFLAAGGRQETQYF
>TRBJ2-5|TRBD2|TRBV6-5
CASRDSGVEYF
>TRBJ2-5|.|TRBV6-6
CASSSSMSWGIEETQYF
>TRBJ2-7|.|TRBV5-5
CARPPQGHSSYEQYF
>TRBJ2-7|.|TRBV6-2/TRBV6-3
CASSWGSSYEQYF
>TRBJ2-7|.|TRBV20-1
CSASLPRAGSYEQYF
>TRBJ1-1|.|TRBV6-1
CASSPRSDWEFEAFF
>TRBJ1-5|.|TRBV7-2
CASSPMWPQHF
>TRBJ2-5|TRBD2|TRBV4-1
CASSRIPGLAGEVKLLQETQYF
>TRBJ2-3|TRBD2|TRBV7-2
CASSLLAGGTDTQYF
>TRBJ1-2|.|TRBV6-5
CASSYSSDRLCTF
>TRBJ1-1|TRBD1|TRBV3-1
CASSQQTGEKAFF
>TRBJ1-1|.|TRBV10-2
CASSVGQRNTEAFF
>TRBJ2-7|TRBD2|TRBV18
CASSPPSGGSYEQYF
>TRBJ2-6|.|TRBV7-3
CASSLTSGANVLTF
>TRBJ2-7|TRBD2|TRBV4-2
CASRSGGSYEQYF
>TRBJ2-1|TRBD2|TRBV20-1
CSARDTSDNEQFF
>TRBJ2-3|.|TRBV29-1
CSAFRATDTQYF
>TRBJ2-2|.|TRBV11-3
CASSPHTGELFF
>TRBJ1-1|.|TRBV12-3/TRBV12-4
CASSLAAGAGTEAFF
>TRBJ2-7|TRBD1|TRBV19
CARPPTGVYEQYF
>TRBJ2-3|.|TRBV6-2/TRBV6-3
CASSYSGARTDTQYF
>TRBJ2-5|.|TRBV7-2
CASSGNQETQYF
>TRBJ2-1|.|TRBV19
CASSVMAQGHDEQFF
>TRBJ1-2|.|TRBV6-5
CASSYGVEAYGYTF
>TRBJ1-1|.|TRBV4-2
CASSQDPTAMNTEAFF
>TRBJ2-1|TRBD1|TRBV24-1
CATSEPGQGDNEQFF
>TRBJ1-2|.|TRBV10-3
CAISESRQDYGYTF
>TRBJ2-1|.|TRBV4-3
CASSVGDYRYEQFF